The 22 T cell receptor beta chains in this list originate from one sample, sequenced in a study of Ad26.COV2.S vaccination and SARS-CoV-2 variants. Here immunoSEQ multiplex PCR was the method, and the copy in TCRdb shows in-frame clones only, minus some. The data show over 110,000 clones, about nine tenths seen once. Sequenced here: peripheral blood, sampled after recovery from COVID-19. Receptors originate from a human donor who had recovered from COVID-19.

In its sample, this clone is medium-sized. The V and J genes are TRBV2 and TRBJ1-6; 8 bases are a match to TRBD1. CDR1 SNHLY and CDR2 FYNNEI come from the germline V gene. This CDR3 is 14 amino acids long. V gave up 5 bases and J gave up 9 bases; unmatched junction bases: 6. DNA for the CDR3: TGTGCCAGCAGTCTCAGGGGGCCGGGTTCACCCCTCCACTTT. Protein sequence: CASSLRGPGSPLHF.

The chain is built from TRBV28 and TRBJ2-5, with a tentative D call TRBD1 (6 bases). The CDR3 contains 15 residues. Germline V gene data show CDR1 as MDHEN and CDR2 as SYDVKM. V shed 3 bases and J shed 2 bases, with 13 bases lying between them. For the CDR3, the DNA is TGTGCCAGCAGTTTCACAGGGACGGGGCAAGAGACCCAGTACTTC. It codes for CASSFTGTGQETQYF.

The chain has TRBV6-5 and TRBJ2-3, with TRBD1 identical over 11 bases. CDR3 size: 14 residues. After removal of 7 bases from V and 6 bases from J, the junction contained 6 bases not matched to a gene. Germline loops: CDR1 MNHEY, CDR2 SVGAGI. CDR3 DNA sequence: TGTGCCAGCACTAGGGACAGGGGGTTGGATACGCAGTATTTT. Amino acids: CASTRDRGLDTQYF.

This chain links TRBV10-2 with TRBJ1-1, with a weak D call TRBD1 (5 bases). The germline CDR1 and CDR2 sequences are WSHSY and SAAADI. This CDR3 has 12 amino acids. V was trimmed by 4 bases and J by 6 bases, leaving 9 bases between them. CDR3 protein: CASSVGASEAFF. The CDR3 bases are TGCGCCAGCAGTGTCGGGGCCTCTGAAGCTTTCTTT.

This chain's CDR3 is CATSASGSTDTQYF. The CDR3 nucleotides read TGTGCCACCAGTGCTAGCGGGAGCACAGATACGCAGTATTTT. The rearrangement uses TRBV24-1 and TRBJ2-3; TRBD2 agrees at 8 bases. Germline V gene sequence: CDR1 KGHDR, CDR2 SFDVKD. The CDR3 is 14 amino acids. The ends lost 5 bases at V and 0 bases at J; junction bases unmatched: 0.

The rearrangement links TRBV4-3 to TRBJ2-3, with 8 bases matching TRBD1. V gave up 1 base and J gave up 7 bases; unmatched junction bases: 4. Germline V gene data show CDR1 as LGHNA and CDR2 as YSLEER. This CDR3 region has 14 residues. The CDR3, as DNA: TGCGCCAGCAGCCAAGTTTACAGGGGGAATACGCAGTATTTT. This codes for CASSQVYRGNTQYF.

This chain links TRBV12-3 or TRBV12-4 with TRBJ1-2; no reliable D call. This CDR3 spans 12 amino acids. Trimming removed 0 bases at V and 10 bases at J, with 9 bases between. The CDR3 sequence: CASSLAGGFYTF. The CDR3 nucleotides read TGTGCCAGCAGTTTAGCGGGTGGGTTCTACACCTTC.

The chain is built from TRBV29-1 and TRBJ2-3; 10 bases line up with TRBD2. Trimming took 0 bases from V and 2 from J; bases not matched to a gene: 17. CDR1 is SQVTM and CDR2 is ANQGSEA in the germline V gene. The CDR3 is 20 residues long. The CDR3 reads CSVEDQRGELAGAHTDTQYF. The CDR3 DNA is TGCAGCGTTGAAGATCAGCGGGGCGAGCTAGCGGGGGCACACACAGATACGCAGTATTTT.

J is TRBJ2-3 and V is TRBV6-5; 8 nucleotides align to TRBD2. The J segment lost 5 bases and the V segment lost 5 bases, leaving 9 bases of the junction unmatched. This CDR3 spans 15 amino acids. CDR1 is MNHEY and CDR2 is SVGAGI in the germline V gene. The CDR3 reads CASSKVGGGQDTQYF. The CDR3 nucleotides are TGTGCCAGCAGTAAGGTCGGGGGGGGACAAGATACGCAGTATTTT.

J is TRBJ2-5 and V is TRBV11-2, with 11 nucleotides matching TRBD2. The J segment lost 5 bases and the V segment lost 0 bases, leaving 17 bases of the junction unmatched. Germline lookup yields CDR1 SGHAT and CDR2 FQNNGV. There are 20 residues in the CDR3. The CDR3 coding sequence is TGTGCCAGCAGCTTAGATAGTGTAGCGGGGGGGCCCGTGTCGGGGGAGACCCAGTACTTC. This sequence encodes CASSLDSVAGGPVSGETQYF.

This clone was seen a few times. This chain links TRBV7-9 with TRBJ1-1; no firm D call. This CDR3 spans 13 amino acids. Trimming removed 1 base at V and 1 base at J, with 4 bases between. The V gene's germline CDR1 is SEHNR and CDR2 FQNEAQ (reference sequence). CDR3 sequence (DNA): TGTGCCAGCAGCTTAGAACAGAACACTGAAGCTTTCTTT. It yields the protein CASSLEQNTEAFF.

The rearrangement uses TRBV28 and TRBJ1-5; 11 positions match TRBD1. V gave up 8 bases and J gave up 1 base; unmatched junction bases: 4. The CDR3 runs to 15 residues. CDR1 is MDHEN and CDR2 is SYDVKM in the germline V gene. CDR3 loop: CASGQGARSNQPQHF. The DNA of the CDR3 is TGTGCCAGCGGACAGGGGGCGCGAAGCAATCAGCCCCAGCATTTT.

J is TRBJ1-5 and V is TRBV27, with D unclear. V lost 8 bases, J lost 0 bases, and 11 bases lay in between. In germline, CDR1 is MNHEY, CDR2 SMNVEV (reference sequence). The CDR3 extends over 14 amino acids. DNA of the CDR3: TGTGCCAGCGGGAATAACGGTAGCAATCAGCCCCAGCATTTT. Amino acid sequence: CASGNNGSNQPQHF.

The CDR3, as DNA: TGTGCCAGCAGTTACTCGAGACAGGGGGCCACCGGGGAGCTGTTTTTT. Amino acids: CASSYSRQGATGELFF. The rearrangement joins TRBV6-5 to TRBJ2-2; 10 nucleotides line up with TRBD1. V shed 0 bases, J shed 4 bases, and the junction held 2 bases outside the gene matches. CDR1 and CDR2 (germline): MNHEY, SVGAGI. CDR3 length: 16 amino acids.

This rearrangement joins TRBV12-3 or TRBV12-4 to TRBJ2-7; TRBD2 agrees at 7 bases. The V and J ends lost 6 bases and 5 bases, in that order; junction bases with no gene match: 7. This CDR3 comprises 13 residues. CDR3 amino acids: CASSRSRGDEQYF. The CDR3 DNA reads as TGTGCCAGCAGCCGTAGTCGGGGGGACGAGCAGTACTTC.

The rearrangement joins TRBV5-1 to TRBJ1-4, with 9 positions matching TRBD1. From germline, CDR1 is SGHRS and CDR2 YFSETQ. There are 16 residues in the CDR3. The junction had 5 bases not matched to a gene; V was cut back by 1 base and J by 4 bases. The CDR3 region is CASSLTGGHGNEKLFF. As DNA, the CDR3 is TGCGCCAGCAGCTTGACAGGGGGCCACGGTAATGAAAAACTGTTTTTT.

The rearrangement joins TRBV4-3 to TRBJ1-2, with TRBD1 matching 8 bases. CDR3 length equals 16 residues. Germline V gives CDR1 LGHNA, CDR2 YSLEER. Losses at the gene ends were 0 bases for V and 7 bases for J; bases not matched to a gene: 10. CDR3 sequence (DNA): TGCGCCAGCAGCCAAGATCTAGAACAGGGGGAGGGTGGCTACACCTTC. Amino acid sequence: CASSQDLEQGEGGYTF.

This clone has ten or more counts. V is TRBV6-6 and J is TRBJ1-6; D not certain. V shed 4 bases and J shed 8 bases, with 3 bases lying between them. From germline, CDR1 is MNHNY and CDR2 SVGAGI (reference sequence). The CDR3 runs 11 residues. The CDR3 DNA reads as TGTGCCAGCAGTTCCCATTCACCCCTCCACTTT. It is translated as CASSSHSPLHF.

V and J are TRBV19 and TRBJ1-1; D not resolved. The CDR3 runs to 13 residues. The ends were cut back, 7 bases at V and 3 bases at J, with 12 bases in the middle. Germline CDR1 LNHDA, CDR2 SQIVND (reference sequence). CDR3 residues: CASTTLGYTEAFF. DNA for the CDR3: TGTGCCAGTACCACACTAGGGTACACTGAAGCTTTCTTT.

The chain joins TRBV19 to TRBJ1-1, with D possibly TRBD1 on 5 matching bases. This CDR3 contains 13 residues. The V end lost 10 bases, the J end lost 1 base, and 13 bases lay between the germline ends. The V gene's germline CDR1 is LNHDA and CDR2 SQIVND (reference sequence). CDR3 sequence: CATRASENTEAFF. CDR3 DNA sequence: TGTGCCACCAGGGCGTCGGAGAACACTGAAGCTTTCTTT.

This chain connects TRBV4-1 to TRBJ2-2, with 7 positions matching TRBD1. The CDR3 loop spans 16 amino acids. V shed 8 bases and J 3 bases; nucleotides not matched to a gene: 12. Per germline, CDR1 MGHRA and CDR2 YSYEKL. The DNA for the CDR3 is TGCGCCAGCGGTAAAGGGGACAGAAGAGACACCGGGGAGCTGTTTTTT. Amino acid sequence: CASGKGDRRDTGELFF.

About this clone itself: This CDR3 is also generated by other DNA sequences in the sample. CDR3 loop: CASSLDRRNQPQHF. The DNA of the CDR3 is TGTGCCAGCAGCTTAGACAGGAGAAATCAGCCCCAGCATTTT. The rearrangement joins TRBV7-2 to TRBJ1-5; maybe TRBD1 (5 bases). CDR3 length: 14 amino acids. Germline V gene data show CDR1 as SGHTA and CDR2 as FQGNSA. Trimming took off 1 base at V and 4 bases at J, with 8 bases between the two ends.